This TCR beta chain was found in a study of T cell changes during pregnancy in multiple sclerosis. Profiled with immunoSEQ multiplex PCR; TCRdb holds only in-frame clones, not every one. The data hold around 50,000 clones, with about 94% observed a single time. This receptor was identified in a female donor with multiple sclerosis, enrolled in a pregnancy study. The source material was CD8+ T cells from peripheral blood mononuclear cells, sampled in the first trimester of pregnancy.

CDR3 nucleotides: TGTGCCAGTAGTATCCCAGGACTCGGCTACGAGCAGTACTTC. It codes for CASSIPGLGYEQYF. The J gene is TRBJ2-7, the V gene TRBV19; tentatively, D is TRBD2 (5 bases). CDR1 LNHDA and CDR2 SQIVND come from the germline V gene (reference sequence). This CDR3 contains 14 residues. The ends were cut back, 3 bases at V and 3 bases at J, with 12 bases in the middle.